This TCR beta chain was sequenced in a study of T cells in Graves' hyperthyroidism and ophthalmopathy (dated by TCRdb to about 2019). Broadly, across the study: Peripheral blood was sampled at the time of initial diagnosis, prior to any treatment. TCR V-J signatures able to tell the groups apart were searched for in a discovery cohort of 95 or so patients, of whom around 42 had Graves' ophthalmopathy and 55 to 60 had stable Graves' hyperthyroidism. Prospective prediction of ophthalmopathy was tested in an independent validation cohort of 18 to 20 hyperthyroidism patients and 15 to 17 patients who later progressed to ophthalmopathy. The 90 or so discovery patients were randomly split 7:3 into training and test sets. In several Graves' hyperthyroidism patients, the study also compared T-cell repertoires from thyroid tissue with T-cell repertoires from blood. After blood sampling, hyperthyroidism patients were treated with methimazole at a starting dose of 30 mg daily, and ophthalmopathy patients were treated with high-dose intravenous methylprednisolone. The paper describes TCR Vbeta CDR3 sequencing of more than 120 peripheral blood samples, made up of 43 ophthalmopathy patients, 70 to 75 hyperthyroidism patients and 17 progressor patients. Broader findings and caveats from the paper: Most expanded thyroid clonotypes (frequency above 0.001) were also detected in blood, a finding suggesting that blood repertoires may reflect thyroid immune responses. A model built on a 13 V-J signature distinguished ophthalmopathy from stable hyperthyroidism, reaching 85% to 90% sensitivity and approximately 81% specificity in cross-validation and 80%/75% in testing. Sample size was not statistically predetermined, and blinding of investigators to group allocation was not performed. In validation, the model predicted progression to ophthalmopathy with 65% to 71% sensitivity and about 72% specificity, a median of 6.5 months before onset.

Stable Graves' hyperthyroidism was defined as no progression to ophthalmopathy during 18 months of follow-up. The hyperthyroidism patients were between 18 and 65 years old and newly diagnosed, with a disease duration of less than 2 months. Patients with uncontrolled infections, other autoimmune diseases, pregnancy or lactation were excluded. Diagnoses were based on clinical symptoms, serum thyroxine and TRAb, thyroid ultrasound and orbital computed tomography. PBMCs were separated from 10 ml of fresh peripheral blood using Ficoll-Paque density gradient centrifugation. Total RNA was extracted using Trizol reagent, and RNA quality was assessed on an Agilent 2100 Bioanalyzer. In the case of this clonotype: No antigen is known for it. No clone much larger than this one lies a single base away; base qualities are absent.

V is shortened by 6 bases, J by 3 bases, and the region joining them spans 11 bases. Including cysteine and phenylalanine, the CDR3 has 14 amino acids. The read is trimmed to its CDR3 DNA, 42 bases read in frame from base 1. CDR1 and CDR2 were assigned from the germline V gene as KGHDR and SFDVKD. TCR beta CDR3 regions were amplified from RNA transcripts. The first round of RT-PCR for the TCR CDR3 was performed with the HTBI primer set and the Qiagen OneStep RT-PCR kit. Libraries were constructed in a second round of multiplex PCR, after which size selection and purification were performed. Sequencing of the libraries was done on an Illumina HiSeq2000 using paired-end 100 bp reads. The published analysis was carried out like this. SOAPnuke was used to process the raw data, removing reads that contained adapters or uncalled bases, had a mean Phred below 15, or lacked an exact match to the constant primer or identifier. COPE v1.2.5 was used to merge the high-quality paired reads, and each unique nucleotide sequence was defined as a clonotype. Clonotypes were aligned to IMGT TRBV, TRBD and TRBJ reference segments using MiTCR v1.1. Analysis was restricted to V-J combinations with a frequency above 0.0001, which covered 98% to 99.2% of repertoires. A TCS score was defined as the ratio of F50 (clonal expansion) to E x V (chaos), with BLOSUM62-based TCRdist applied between CDR3 peptides within each V-J. Welch's t-statistics and random forest reduced roughly 530 V-J features to 13, which were used in a naive Bayes classifier (R e1071). TCRdb handled the public reads itself, with Q25 trimming in fastp and clone calling in MiXCR, and kept productive beta chains. Every CDR3 protein is listed once, alongside the most common genes and DNA of its rows. For this entry, the V and J calls and clone size follow TCRdb and not the study's own pipeline. The sample has some 620,000 distinct CDR3 sequences on record, about a sixth of them singletons. The top ten hold around 4% of the sample.

What was sequenced was blood. Recombination connected TRBV24-1 to TRBJ1-5; a tentative D match to TRBD1 spans 6 bases. This sequence originates from a woman in her 30s with Graves' hyperthyroidism. The DNA reads as follows: TGTGCCACCAGTCCACAGGGAGACAATCAGCCCCAGCATTTT. This yields the protein CATSPQGDNQPQHF.